The clone carrying this TCR beta chain was counted once. The antigen is unknown. This sample was taken from a study of high-grade serous ovarian cancer treatment subgroups. Whole-study context: Each sample yielded on average around 7,300 unique TCR beta rearrangements from some 14,000 reads. Findings and limits, study-wide: Different patients shared almost no repertoire; same-patient tumors shared roughly 0.1 to 0.8.

The tumor samples were collected prior to definitive surgery or chemotherapy. TCRdb's table, derived via immunoSEQ multiplex PCR, lists solely in-frame clones and lacks some. The data show 25,000 to 30,000 clones, approximately 79% seen once. Trimming cost V 4 bases and J 8 bases, with 15 bases left between them. Germline CDR1 and CDR2: KGHSY and FQNENV. The CDR3 consists of 14 residues. The sample comprised tumor tissue. This TCR was sampled from a human donor with high-grade serous ovarian cancer. The genes are TRBV16 and TRBJ2-1; D unresolved. CDR3 residues: CASSRLGYSDEQFF. The CDR3 nucleotides are TGTGCCAGCAGCCGACTGGGGTATTCGGATGAGCAGTTCTTC.